This TCR beta chain is from a study of blood T cell repertoires in COVID-19. This table comes from immunoSEQ multiplex PCR, and its TCRdb copy is limited to in-frame clones, with some not included. The profile shows around 140,000 clones, about 81% of them singletons. Researchers sorted participants into cohorts using their self-reported clinical history. The CDR3 length is 13 residues. CDR1 SGHAT and CDR2 FQDESV come from the germline V gene (reference sequence). The V gene lost 3 bases and the J gene lost 0 bases, with 5 bases spanning the gap. V is TRBV11-1 and J is TRBJ1-2, with no clear D. The sequencing sample was made of PBMCs or T cells enriched from blood (not recorded which). The origin of this receptor is a man aged 35 to 55 with acute COVID-19. The CDR3 spells CASSFPANYGYTF. CDR3 DNA sequence: TGTGCCAGCAGCTTCCCAGCTAACTATGGCTACACCTTC.